Sequencing of this TCR beta chain was carried out in a study of cytotoxic CD8 clonotypes in ibrutinib-treated CLL. Study background: Response was recorded as partial in approximately 25 patients and complete in 2; at median roughly 73 months, roughly 15 remained remitted and about twelve had progressed.

The data were produced by immunoSEQ multiplex PCR, yet TCRdb's version contains in-frame clones alone and is incomplete. This table holds more than 150,000 clones, approximately 68% found once. CDR3 length equals 15 residues. Germline CDR1 SGHRS, CDR2 YFSETQ. The germline V and J ends were trimmed by 2 bases and 6 bases, with 14 bases remaining between them. This sample comprised PBMCs, obtained after 24 months of ibrutinib treatment. The sequence was obtained from a human donor with chronic lymphocytic leukemia. V is TRBV5-1 and J is TRBJ2-2; a weak D match, TRBD2 (5 bases). DNA for the CDR3: TGCGCCAGCAGCTTACCGAGGGCGAGGCCCGGGGAGCTGTTTTTT. The encoded protein is CASSLPRARPGELFF. The whole variable domain, remainder taken from reference TRBV5-1 and TRBJ2-2, is KAGVTQTPRYLIKTRGQQVTLSCSPISGHRSVSWYQQTPGQGLQFLFEYFSETQRNKGNFPGRFSGRQFSNSRSEMNVSTLELGDSALYLCASSLPRARPGELFFGEGSRLTVL.